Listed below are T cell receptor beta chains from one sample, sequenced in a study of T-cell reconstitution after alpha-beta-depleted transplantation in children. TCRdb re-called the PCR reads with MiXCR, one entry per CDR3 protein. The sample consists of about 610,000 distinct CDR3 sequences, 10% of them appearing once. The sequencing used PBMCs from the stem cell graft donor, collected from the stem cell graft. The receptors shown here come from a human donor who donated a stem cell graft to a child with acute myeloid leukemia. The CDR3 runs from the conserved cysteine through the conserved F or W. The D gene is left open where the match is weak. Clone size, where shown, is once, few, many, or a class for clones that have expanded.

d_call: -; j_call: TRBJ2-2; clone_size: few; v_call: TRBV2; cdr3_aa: CASSDPTSIDSTTGELFF; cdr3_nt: TGTGCCAGCAGCGATCCAACCTCGATAGACAGCACCACCGGGGAGCTGTTTTTT
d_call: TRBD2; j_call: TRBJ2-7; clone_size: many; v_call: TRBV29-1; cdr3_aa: CSVETLAGASYEQYF; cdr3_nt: TGCAGCGTTGAAACCCTAGCGGGAGCATCCTACGAGCAGTACTTC
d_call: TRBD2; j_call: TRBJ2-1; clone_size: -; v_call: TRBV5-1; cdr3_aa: CASSAGLAANYNEQFF; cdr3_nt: TGCGCCAGCAGCGCCGGACTAGCGGCGAACTACAATGAGCAGTTCTTC
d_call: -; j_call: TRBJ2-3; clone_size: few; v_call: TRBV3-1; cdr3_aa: CASSPDNTDTQYF; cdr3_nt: TGTGCCAGCAGCCCGGACAACACAGATACGCAGTATTTT
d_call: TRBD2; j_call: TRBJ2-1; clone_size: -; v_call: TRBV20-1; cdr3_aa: CSARDRPGLAGESSYNEQLF; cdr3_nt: TGCAGTGCTAGAGATAGACCGGGACTAGCGGGAGAGAGCTCCTACAATGAGCAGCTCTTC
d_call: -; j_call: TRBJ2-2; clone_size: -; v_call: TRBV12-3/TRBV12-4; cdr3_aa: CASSWTSGELFF; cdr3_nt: TGTGCCAGCAGTTGGACGTCCGGGGAGCTGTTTTTT
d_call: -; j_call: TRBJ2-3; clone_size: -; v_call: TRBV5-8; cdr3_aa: CASRRVWGGTDTQYF; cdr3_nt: TGTGCCAGCAGGAGAGTCTGGGGTGGCACAGATACGCAGTATTTT
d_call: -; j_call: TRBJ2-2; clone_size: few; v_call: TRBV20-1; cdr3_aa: CSARDGIRVPGELFF; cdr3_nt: TGCAGTGCTAGAGACGGTATACGGGTTCCCGGGGAGCTGTTTTTT
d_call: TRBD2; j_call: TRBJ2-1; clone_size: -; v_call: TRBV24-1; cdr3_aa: CATKSGSSYNEQFF; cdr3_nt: TGTGCCACAAAGAGCGGGAGTTCCTACAATGAGCAGTTCTTC
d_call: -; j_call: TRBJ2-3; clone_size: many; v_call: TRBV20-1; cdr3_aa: CSATPLRETSDTQYF; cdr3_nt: TGCAGTGCTACTCCCCTCCGAGAGACGAGTGATACGCAGTATTTT